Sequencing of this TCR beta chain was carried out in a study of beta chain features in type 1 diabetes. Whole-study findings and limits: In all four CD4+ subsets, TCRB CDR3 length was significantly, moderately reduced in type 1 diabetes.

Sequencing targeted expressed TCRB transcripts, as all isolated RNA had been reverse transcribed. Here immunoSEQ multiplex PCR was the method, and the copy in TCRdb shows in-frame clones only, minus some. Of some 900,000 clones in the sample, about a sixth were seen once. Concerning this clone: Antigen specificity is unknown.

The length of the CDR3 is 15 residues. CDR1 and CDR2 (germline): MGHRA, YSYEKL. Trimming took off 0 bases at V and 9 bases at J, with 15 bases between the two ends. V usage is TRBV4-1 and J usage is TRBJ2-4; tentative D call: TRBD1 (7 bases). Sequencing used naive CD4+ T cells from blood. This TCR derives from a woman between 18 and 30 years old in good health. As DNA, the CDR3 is TGCGCCAGCAGCCAAGAAGAGGGACAGCGGGCCATTCAGTACTTC. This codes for CASSQEEGQRAIQYF.